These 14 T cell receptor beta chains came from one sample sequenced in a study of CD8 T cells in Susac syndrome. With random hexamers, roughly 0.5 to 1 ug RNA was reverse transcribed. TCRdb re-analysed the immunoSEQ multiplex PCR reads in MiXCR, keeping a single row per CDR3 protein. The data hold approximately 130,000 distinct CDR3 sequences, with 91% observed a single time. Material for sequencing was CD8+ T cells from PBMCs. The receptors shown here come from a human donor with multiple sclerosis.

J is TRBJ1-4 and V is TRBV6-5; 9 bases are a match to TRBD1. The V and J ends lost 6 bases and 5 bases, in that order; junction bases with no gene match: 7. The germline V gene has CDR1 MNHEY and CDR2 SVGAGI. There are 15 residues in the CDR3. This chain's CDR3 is CASSPGTGMNEKLFF. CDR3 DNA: TGTGCCAGCAGCCCCGGGACAGGGATGAATGAAAAACTGTTTTTT.

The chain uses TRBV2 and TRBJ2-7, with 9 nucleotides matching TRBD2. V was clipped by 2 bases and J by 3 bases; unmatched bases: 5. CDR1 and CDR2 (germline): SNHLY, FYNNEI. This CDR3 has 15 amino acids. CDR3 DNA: TGTGCCAGCAGTGAACTAGCGGGGAAAAGCTACGAGCAGTACTTC. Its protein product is CASSELAGKSYEQYF.

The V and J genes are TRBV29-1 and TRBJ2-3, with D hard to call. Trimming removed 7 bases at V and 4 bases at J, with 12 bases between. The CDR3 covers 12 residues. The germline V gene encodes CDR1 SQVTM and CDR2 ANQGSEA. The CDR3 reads CSAQDVADTQYF. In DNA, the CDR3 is TGCAGCGCCCAGGACGTGGCAGATACGCAGTATTTT.

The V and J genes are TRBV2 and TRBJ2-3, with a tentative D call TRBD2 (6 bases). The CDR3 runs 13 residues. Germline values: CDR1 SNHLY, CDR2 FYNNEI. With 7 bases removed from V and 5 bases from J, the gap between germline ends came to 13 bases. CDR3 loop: CASITGAKDTQYF. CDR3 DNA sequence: TGTGCCAGCATAACGGGAGCGAAAGATACGCAGTATTTT.

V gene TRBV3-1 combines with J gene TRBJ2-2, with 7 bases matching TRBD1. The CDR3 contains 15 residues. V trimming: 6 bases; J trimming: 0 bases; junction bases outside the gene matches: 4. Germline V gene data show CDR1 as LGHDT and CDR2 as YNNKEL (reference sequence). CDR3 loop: CASSRQGSNTGELFF. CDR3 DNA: TGTGCCAGCAGTCGACAGGGCTCGAACACCGGGGAGCTGTTTTTT.

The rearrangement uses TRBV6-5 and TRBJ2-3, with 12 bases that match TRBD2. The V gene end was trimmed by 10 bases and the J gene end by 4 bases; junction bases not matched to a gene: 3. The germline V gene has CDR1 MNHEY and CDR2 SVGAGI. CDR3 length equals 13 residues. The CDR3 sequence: CAIGLAGSDTQYF. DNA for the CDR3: TGTGCCATCGGACTAGCGGGATCAGATACGCAGTATTTT.

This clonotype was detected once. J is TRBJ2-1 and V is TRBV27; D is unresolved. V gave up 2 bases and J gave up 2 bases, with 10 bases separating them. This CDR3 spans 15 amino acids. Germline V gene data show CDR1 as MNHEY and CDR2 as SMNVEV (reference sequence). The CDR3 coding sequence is TGTGCCAGCAGTTTAGGGCGGCGAACCTACAATGAGCAGTTCTTC. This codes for CASSLGRRTYNEQFF.

CDR3 coding DNA: TGTGCCTGGAGCGGTGACACTTACAACTATGGCTACACCTTC. Residues: CAWSGDTYNYGYTF. The chain carries TRBV30 and TRBJ1-2; D call uncertain. The CDR3 spans 14 residues. Between the trimmed V and J ends, which lost 3 bases and 2 bases, there was a span of 13 bases. Germline V gene data show CDR1 as GTSNPN and CDR2 as SVGIG (reference sequence).

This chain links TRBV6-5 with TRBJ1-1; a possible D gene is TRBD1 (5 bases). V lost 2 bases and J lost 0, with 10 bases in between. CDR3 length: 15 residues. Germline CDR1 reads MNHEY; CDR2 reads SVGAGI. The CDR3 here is CASSYGHGMNTEAFF. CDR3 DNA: TGTGCCAGCAGTTACGGACACGGTATGAACACTGAAGCTTTCTTT.

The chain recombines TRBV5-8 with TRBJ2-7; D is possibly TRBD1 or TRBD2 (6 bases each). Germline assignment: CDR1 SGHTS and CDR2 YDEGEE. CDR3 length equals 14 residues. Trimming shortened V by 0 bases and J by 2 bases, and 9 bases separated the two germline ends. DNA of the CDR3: TGTGCCAGCAGCTTGGTACGGGGGCCCTACGAGCAGTACTTC. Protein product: CASSLVRGPYEQYF.

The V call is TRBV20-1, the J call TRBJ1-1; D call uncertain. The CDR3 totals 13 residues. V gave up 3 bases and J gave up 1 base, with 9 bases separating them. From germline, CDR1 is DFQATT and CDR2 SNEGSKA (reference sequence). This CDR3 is CSARGRWNTEAFF. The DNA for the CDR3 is TGCAGTGCTAGGGGTCGCTGGAACACTGAAGCTTTCTTT.

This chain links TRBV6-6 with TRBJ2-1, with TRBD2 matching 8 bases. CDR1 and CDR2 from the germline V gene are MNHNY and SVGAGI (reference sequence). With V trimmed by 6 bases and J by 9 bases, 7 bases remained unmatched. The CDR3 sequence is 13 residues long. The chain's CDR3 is CASSPGLVIEQFF. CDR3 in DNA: TGTGCCAGCAGCCCGGGACTAGTTATTGAGCAGTTCTTC.

The CDR3 protein is CASSQAGLSLEQFF. The DNA for the CDR3 is TGTGCCAGCAGCCAAGCGGGACTCTCCCTGGAGCAGTTCTTC. J is TRBJ2-1 and V is TRBV14; maybe TRBD2 (6 bases). The ends were cut back, 1 base at V and 10 bases at J, with 14 bases in the middle. This CDR3 has 14 amino acids. Germline assignment: CDR1 SGHDN and CDR2 FVKESK.

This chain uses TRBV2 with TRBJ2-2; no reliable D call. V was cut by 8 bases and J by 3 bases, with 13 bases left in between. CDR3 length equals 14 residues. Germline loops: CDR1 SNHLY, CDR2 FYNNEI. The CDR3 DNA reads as TGTGCCAGCTTTCTGACTCTTTACACCGGGGAGCTGTTTTTT. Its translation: CASFLTLYTGELFF. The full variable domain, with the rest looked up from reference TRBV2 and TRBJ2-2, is EPEVTQTPSHQVTQMGQEVILRCVPISNHLYFYWYRQILGQKVEFLVSFYNNEISEKSEIFDDQFSVERPDGSNFTLKIRSTKLEDSAMYFCASFLTLYTGELFFGEGSRLTVL.